This TCR beta chain was captured by sequencing in a study of identical twins. Healthy Caucasian donors formed the entire cohort. This clonotype was detected only a few times. Antigen specificity is unknown. Study-wide points: In zero-insertion analyses, partial confounding could arise from invariant MAIT and iNKT cells. Within cord blood, abundant beta clonotypes carried fewer insertions, but memory repertoires showed no such trend. Models came in too low on out-of-frame TCR alpha sharing in monozygotic twins.

TCRdb redid the calling of the 5' RACE reads with MiXCR, one entry per CDR3 protein. This table has 750,000 to 950,000 distinct CDR3 sequences, 10% to 15% appearing once. CDR1 and CDR2 (germline): MDHEN, SYDVKM. V trimming: 6 bases; J trimming: 8 bases; junction bases outside the gene matches: 7. This CDR3 contains 13 residues. These data also formed part of another study, on yellow fever vaccine responses in identical twins.

The sequence came from a woman under 30 in good health. Sequences were obtained from PBMCs. V gene TRBV28 combines with J gene TRBJ2-1; TRBD1 matches at 7 bases. The CDR3 spells CASRKQGTDEQFF. The CDR3 coding sequence is TGTGCCAGCAGAAAACAGGGGACCGATGAGCAGTTCTTC.